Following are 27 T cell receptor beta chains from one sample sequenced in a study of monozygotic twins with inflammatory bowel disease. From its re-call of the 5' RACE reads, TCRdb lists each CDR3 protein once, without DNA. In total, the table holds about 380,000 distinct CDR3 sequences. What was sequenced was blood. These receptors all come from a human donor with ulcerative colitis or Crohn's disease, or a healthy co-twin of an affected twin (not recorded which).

The chain's CDR3 is CASSRGPGQGVYEQYF. The chain links TRBV7-9 to TRBJ2-7; TCRdb outputs TRBD1, but without DNA this stays unchecked. Germline V CDR1 and CDR2: SEHNR, FQNEAQ (reference sequence). The CDR3 covers 16 residues.

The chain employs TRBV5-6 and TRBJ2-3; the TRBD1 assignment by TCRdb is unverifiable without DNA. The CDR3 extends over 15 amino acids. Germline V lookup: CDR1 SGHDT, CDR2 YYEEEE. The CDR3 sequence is CASRPGIFATYTQYF.

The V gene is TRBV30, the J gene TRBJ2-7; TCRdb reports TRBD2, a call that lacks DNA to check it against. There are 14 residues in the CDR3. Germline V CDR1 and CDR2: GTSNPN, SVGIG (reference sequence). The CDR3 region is CACAQVAGGYEQYF.

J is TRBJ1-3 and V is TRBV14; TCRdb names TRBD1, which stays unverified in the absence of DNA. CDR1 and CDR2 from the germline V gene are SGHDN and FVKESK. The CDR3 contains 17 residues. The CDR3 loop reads CASSRGQGRPSGNTIYF. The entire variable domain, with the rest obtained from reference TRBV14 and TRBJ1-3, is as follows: EAGVTQFPSHSVIEKGQTVTLRCDPISGHDNLYWYRRVMGKEIKFLLHFVKESKQDESGMPNNRFLAERTGGTYSTLKVQPAELEDSGVYFCASSRGQGRPSGNTIYFGEGSWLTVV.

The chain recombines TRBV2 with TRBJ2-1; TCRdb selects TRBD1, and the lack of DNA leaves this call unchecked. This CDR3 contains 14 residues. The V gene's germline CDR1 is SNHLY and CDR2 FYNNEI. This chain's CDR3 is CASSPGSWNSEQFF.

CDR3 residues: CATSVSHGGNTDTQYF. The chain is built from TRBV24-1 and TRBJ2-3; TCRdb gives TRBD1 as the D gene, but with no DNA this cannot be confirmed. Germline V CDR1 and CDR2: KGHDR, SFDVKD. The CDR3 has 16 amino acids.

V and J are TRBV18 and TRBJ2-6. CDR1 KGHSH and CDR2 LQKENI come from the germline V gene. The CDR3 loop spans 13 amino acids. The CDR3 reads CASSTGGANVLTF.

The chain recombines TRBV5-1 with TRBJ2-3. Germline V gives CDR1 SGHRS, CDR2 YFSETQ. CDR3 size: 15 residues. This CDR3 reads CASRLGRSSTDTQYF.

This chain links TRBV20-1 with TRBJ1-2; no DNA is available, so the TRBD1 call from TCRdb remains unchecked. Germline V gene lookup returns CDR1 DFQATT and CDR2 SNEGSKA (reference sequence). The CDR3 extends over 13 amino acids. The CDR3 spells CSAPPGRNYGYTF.

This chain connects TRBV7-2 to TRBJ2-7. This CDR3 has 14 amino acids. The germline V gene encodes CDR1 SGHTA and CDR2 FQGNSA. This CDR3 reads CASSSRLSSGEQYF.

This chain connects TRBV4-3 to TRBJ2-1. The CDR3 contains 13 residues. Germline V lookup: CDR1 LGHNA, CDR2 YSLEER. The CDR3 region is CASSQDGVDEQFF.

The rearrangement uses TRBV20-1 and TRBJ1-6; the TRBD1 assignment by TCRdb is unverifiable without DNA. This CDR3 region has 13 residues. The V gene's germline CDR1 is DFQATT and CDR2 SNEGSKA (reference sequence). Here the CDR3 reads CSARDIGDSPLHF.

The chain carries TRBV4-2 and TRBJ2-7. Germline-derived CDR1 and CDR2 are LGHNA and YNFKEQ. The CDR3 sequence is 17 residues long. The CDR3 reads CASSQDPTRLLSYEQYF.

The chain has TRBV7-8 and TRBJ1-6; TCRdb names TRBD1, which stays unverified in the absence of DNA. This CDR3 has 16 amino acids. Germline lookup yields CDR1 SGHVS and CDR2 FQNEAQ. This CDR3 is CASSFVSGVPNSPLHF.

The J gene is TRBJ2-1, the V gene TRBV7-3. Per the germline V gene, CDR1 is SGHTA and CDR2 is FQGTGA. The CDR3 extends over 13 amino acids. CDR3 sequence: CASSFGSGYEQFF.

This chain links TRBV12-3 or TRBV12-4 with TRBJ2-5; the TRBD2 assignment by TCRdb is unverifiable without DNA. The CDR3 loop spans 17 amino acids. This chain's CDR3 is CASSLAVMTSGQETQYF.

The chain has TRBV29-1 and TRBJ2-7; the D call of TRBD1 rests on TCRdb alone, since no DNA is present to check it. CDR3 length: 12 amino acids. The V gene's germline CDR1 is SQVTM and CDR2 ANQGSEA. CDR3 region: CSVRDIGDEQYF.

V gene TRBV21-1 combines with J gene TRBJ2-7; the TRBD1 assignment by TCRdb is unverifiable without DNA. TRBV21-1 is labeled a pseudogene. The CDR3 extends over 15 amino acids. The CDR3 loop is CASSKLGGSSYEQYF.

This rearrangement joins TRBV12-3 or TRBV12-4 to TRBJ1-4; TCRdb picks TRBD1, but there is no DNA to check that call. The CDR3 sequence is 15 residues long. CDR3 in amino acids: CASSPLGTVNEKLFF.

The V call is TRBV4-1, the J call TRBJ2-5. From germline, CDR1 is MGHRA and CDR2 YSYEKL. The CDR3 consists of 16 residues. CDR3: CASSQGLDRGPETQYF.

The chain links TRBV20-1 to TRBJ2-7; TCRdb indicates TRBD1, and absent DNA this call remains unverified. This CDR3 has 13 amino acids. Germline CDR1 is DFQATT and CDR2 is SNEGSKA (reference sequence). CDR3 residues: CSATGTVIRGQYF.

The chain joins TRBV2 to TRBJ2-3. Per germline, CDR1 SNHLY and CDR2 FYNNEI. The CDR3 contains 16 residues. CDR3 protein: CASSAVGGRSTDTQYF.

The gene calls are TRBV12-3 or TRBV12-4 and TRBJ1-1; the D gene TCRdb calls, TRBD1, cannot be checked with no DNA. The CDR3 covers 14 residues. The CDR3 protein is CASRDRGRNTEAFF.

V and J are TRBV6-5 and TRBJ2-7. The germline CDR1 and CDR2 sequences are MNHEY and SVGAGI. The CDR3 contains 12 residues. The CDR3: CASSYSGFEQYF.

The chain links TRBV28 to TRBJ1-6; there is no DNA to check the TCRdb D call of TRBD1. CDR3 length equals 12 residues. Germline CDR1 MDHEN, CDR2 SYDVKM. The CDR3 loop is CASSRQPEPLHF.

This chain's CDR3 is CASSLIQVFEYQETQYF. The V call is TRBV5-1, the J call TRBJ2-5. Germline V gene lookup returns CDR1 SGHRS and CDR2 YFSETQ. This CDR3 is 17 amino acids long.

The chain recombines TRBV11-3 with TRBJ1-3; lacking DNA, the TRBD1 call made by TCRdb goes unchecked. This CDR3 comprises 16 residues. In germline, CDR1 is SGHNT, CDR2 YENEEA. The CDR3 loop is CASSLGQTGSGNTIYF.